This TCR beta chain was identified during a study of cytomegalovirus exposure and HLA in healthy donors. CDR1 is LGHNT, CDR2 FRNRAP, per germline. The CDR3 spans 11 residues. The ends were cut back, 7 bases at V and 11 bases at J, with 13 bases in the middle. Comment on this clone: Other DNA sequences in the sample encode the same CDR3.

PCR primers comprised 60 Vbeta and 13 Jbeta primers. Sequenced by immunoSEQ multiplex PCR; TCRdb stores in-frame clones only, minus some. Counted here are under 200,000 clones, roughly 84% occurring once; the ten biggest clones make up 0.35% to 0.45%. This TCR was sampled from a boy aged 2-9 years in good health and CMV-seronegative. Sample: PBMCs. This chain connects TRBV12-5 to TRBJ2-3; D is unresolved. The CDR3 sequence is CASAPQSMQYF. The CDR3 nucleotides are TGTGCTAGTGCCCCACAGAGTATGCAGTATTTT.